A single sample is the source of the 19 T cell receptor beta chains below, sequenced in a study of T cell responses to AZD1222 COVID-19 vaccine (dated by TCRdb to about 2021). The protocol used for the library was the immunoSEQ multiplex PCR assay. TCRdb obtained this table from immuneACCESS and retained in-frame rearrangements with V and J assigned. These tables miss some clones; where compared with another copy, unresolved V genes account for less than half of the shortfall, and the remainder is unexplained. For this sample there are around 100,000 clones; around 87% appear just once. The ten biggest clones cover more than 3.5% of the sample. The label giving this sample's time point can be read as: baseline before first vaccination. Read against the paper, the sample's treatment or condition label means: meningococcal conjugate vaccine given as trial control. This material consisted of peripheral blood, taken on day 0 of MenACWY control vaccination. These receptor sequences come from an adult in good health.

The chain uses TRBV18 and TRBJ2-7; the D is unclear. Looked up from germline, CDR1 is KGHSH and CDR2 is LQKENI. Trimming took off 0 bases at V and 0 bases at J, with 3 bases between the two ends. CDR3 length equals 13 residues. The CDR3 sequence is CASSPPDSYEQYF. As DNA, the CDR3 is TGTGCCAGCTCACCACCGGACTCCTACGAGCAGTACTTC.

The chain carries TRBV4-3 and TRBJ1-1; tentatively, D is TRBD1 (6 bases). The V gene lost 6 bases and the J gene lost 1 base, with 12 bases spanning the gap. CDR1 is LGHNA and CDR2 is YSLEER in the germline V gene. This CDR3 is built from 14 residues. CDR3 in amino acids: CASSSTGQNTEAFF. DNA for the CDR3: TGCGCCAGCAGTTCCACAGGGCAGAACACTGAAGCTTTCTTT.

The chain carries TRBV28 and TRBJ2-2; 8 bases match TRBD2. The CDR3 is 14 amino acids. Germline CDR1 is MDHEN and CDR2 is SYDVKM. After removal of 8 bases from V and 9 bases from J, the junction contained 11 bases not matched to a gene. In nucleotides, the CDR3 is TGTGCCAGCGCGGAGGCGGGAGGAGTTAGGGAGCTGTTTTTT. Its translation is CASAEAGGVRELFF.

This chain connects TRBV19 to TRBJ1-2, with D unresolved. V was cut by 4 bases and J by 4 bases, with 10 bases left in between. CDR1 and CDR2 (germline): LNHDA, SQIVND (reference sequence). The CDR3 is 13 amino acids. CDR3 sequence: CASSRQGSYGYTF. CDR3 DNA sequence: TGTGCCAGTAGTAGACAAGGGTCCTATGGCTACACCTTC.

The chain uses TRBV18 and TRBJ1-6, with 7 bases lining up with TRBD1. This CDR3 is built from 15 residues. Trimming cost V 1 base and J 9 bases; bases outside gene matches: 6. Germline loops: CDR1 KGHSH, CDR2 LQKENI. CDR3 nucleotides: TGTGCCAGCTCACCACAGGAAGGGGGCCTTTCACCCCTCCACTTT. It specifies CASSPQEGGLSPLHF.

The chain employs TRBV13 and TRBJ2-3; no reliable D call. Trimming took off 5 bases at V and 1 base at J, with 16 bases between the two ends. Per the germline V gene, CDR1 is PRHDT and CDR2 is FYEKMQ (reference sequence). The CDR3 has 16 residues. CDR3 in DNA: TGTGCCAGCAGCCAAAACCGGGCTCTAGGCACAGATACGCAGTATTTT. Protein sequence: CASSQNRALGTDTQYF.

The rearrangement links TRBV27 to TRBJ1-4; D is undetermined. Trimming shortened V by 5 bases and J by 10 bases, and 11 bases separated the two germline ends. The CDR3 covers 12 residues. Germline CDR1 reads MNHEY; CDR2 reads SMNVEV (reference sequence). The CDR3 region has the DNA TGTGCCAGCAGTCCCTACGTGGGAAAACTGTTTTTT. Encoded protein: CASSPYVGKLFF.

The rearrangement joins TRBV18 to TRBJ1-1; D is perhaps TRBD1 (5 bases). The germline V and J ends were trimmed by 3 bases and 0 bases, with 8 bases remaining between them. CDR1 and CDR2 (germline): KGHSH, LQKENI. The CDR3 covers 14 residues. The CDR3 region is CASSPKQVNTEAFF. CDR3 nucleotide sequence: TGTGCCAGCTCACCCAAACAGGTGAACACTGAAGCTTTCTTT. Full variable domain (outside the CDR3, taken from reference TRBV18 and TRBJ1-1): NAGVMQNPRHLVRRRGQEARLRCSPMKGHSHVYWYRQLPEEGLKFMVYLQKENIIDESGMPKERFSAEFPKEGPSILRIQQVVRGDSAAYFCASSPKQVNTEAFFGQGTRLTVV.

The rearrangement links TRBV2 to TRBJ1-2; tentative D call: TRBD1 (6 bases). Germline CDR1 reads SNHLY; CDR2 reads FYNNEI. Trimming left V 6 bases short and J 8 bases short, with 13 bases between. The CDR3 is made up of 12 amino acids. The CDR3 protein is CASRPTGFGYTF. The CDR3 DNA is TGTGCCAGCAGGCCAACAGGGTTCGGCTACACCTTC.

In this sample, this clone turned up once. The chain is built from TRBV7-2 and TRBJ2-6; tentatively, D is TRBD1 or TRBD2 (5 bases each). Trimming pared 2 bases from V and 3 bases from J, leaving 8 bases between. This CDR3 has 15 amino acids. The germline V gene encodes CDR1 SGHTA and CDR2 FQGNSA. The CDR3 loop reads CASSLWGSGANVLTF. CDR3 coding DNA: TGTGCCAGCAGCTTATGGGGGAGTGGGGCCAACGTCCTGACTTTC.

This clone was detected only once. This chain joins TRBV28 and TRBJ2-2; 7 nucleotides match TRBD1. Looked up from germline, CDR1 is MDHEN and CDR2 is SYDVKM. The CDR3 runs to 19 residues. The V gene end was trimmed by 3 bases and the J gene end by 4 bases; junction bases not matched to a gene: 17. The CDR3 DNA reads TGTGCCAGCAGTTTGAATCTATCGCCCCTGGACAGGCTCACCGGGGAGCTGTTTTTT. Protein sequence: CASSLNLSPLDRLTGELFF.

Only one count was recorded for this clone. In DNA, the CDR3 is TGCAGCGTACGACAGGGGTGGGAGGGTTTGTCCTACGAGCAGTACTTC. This codes for CSVRQGWEGLSYEQYF. This chain uses TRBV29-1 with TRBJ2-7; D might be TRBD1 (8 bases). V lost 6 bases, J lost 1 base, and 22 bases lay in between. Germline V CDR1 and CDR2: SQVTM, ANQGSEA. This CDR3 contains 16 residues.

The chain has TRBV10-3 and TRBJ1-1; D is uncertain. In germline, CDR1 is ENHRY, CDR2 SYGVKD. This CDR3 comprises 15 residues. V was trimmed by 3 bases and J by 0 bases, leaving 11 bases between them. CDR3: CAISDSRAMNTEAFF. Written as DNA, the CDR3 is TGTGCCATCAGTGACAGTCGAGCGATGAACACTGAAGCTTTCTTT.

In DNA form, the CDR3 reads TGTGCCACCAGTGATCAACAGGGAGATCACAATGAGCAGTTCTTC. Its translation is CATSDQQGDHNEQFF. The rearrangement uses TRBV24-1 and TRBJ2-1, with D possibly TRBD1 on 6 matching bases. The V gene lost 3 bases and the J gene lost 5 bases, with 13 bases spanning the gap. The CDR3 has 15 amino acids. Germline CDR1 reads KGHDR; CDR2 reads SFDVKD.

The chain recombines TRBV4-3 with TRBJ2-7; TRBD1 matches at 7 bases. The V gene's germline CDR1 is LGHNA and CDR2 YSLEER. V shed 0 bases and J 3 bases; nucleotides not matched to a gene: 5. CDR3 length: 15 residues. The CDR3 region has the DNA TGCGCCAGCAGCCAAGAGGATAGGGGGCTCTACGAGCAGTACTTC. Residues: CASSQEDRGLYEQYF.

The CDR3 DNA sequence: TGTGCCAGCAGCCCAACCCCAGGGGGTGGAAACACCATATATTTT. Translated, it gives CASSPTPGGGNTIYF. V gene TRBV3-1 (or the pseudogene TRBV3-2) combines with J gene TRBJ1-3, with 7 nucleotides matching TRBD1. The CDR3 spans 15 residues. The germline gives CDR1 LGHDT, CDR2 YNNKEL (reference sequence). V shed 4 bases and J 3 bases; nucleotides not matched to a gene: 6.

As DNA, the CDR3 is TGTGCCAGCAGTGAACAGGGATCGAACACCGGGGAGCTGTTTTTT. Translation gives CASSEQGSNTGELFF. The chain couples TRBV2 to TRBJ2-2; a weak D match, TRBD1 (5 bases). V was cut by 2 bases and J by 0 bases, with 7 bases left in between. Germline values: CDR1 SNHLY, CDR2 FYNNEI. CDR3 length equals 15 residues.

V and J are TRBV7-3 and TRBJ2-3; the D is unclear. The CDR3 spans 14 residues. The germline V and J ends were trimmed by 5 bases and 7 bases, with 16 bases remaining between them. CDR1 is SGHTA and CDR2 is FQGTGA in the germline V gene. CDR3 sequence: CASSLAGPSNTQYF. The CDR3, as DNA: TGTGCCAGCAGCCTGGCAGGACCCTCAAATACGCAGTATTTT. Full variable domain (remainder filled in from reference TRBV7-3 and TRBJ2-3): GAGVSQTPSNKVTEKGKYVELRCDPISGHTALYWYRQSLGQGPEFLIYFQGTGAADDSGLPNDRFFAVRPEGSVSTLKIQRTERGDSAVYLCASSLAGPSNTQYFGPGTRLTVL.

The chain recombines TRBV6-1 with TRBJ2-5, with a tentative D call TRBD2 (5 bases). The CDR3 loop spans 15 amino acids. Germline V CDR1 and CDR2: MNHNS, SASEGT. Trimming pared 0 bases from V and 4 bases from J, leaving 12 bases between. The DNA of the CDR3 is TGTGCCAGCAGTGAAGCGATCGGGGTTGGAGAGACCCAGTACTTC. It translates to CASSEAIGVGETQYF.